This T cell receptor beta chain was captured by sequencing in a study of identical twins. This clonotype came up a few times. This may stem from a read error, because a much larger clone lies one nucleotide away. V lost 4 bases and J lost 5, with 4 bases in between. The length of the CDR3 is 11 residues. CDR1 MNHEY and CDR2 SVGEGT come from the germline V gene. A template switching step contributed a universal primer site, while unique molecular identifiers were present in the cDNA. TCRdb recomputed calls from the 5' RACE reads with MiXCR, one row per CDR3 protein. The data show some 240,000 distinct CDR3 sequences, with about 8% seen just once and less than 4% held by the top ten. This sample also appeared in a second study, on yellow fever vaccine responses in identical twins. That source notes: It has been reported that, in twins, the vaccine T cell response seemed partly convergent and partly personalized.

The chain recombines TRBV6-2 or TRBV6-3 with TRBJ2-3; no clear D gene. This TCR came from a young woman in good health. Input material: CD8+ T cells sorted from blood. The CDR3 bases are TGTGCCAGCAGTTGGGGAGATACGCAGTATTTT. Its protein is CASSWGDTQYF.